These T cell receptor beta chains were read from a single sample in a study of tumor-infiltrating lymphocytes in localized non-small cell lung cancer. The repertoire was sequenced with immunoSEQ multiplex PCR; TCRdb's copy has only in-frame clones and lacks some. Of roughly 11,000 clones in the sample, less than 90% were seen once. Sample: lung tumor tissue. These receptors originate from a human donor with non-small cell lung cancer. Each CDR3 is given with its conserved first and last residue. Clone size, where shown, is once, few, many, or a class for clones that have expanded.

CAPRGKREKDTQYF	TRBJ2-3	.	TRBV5-1
CASSSFPGTVGNEQFF	TRBJ2-1	.	TRBV5-1
CASSTDPSSTQYF	TRBJ2-3	few	TRBV5-4
CASSQLRSGYTF	TRBJ1-2	few	TRBV14
CASSLVEDTQYF	TRBJ2-3	once	TRBV11-2
CASSSRDSPRWGTDTQYF	TRBJ2-3	.	TRBV9
CASSEQALRYGYTF	TRBJ1-2	.	TRBV6-1
CASSLGQVETGELFF	TRBJ2-2	.	TRBV5-4
CASRRLVNEQYF	TRBJ2-7	.	TRBV28
CAITRQRDRSNTGELFF	TRBJ2-2	.	TRBV10-3
CAWKKGGNTIYF	TRBJ1-3	.	TRBV30
CASSLYGGAQETQYF	TRBJ2-5	.	TRBV28
CASTQAGKQETQYF	TRBJ2-5	.	TRBV2
CASSLDGLDTQYF	TRBJ2-3	.	TRBV11-2
CASSKGTISDTQYF	TRBJ2-3	.	TRBV2
CASSLTNRVNIYGYTF	TRBJ1-2	.	TRBV27
CAISEQGNIQYF	TRBJ2-4	once	TRBV10-3
CASSLSWGLRYNEQFF	TRBJ2-1	.	TRBV27
CASSVAGTGVYEQYF	TRBJ2-7	.	TRBV9
CASSLDNRGNSEAFF	TRBJ1-1	.	TRBV7-2
CASSPTGTSGAYEQYF	TRBJ2-7	.	TRBV11-3
CASSDNRDRGSNTEAFF	TRBJ1-1	few	TRBV9
CASSVGEGWNSPLHF	TRBJ1-6	.	TRBV9
CASSGGLASYNEQFF	TRBJ2-1	.	TRBV5-1
CASSSKELAKNIQYF	TRBJ2-4	.	TRBV13
CASSLEDRRDEQFF	TRBJ2-1	.	TRBV5-1
CASSSTRGGYYGYTF	TRBJ1-2	.	TRBV7-6
CASSLGDSPNYGYTF	TRBJ1-2	.	TRBV5-1
CASFSGHHYEQYF	TRBJ2-7	.	TRBV28